This T cell receptor beta chain was found in a study of OX40 agonist ivuxolimab in advanced cancers. Study as a whole: Patients were treated with intravenous ivuxolimab, dosed at 0.01 to 10 mg/kg and infused every 2 weeks.

Assay: immunoSEQ multiplex PCR; the TCRdb copy retains only in-frame clones and omits some. The repertoire holds around 82,000 clones, more than 75% seen once, with approximately 0.47% in the top ten. This clone was observed a single time. The V gene's germline CDR1 is ENHRY and CDR2 SYGVKD. Trimming pared 6 bases from V and 4 bases from J, leaving 16 bases between. This CDR3 spans 15 amino acids. The receptor was isolated from an adult with an advanced solid tumor such as melanoma, head and neck, liver or kidney cancer. The sequences come from CD4+ or CD8+ T cells sorted from blood, collected in a trial of the OX40 agonist ivuxolimab. The J gene is TRBJ1-3, the V gene TRBV10-3; D uncertain. The CDR3, as DNA: TGTGCCATCAGCCTTGGGGAGGGCCGAGGAAACACCATATATTTT. As protein: CAISLGEGRGNTIYF.